The rows below give T cell receptor beta chains drawn from one sample of a study of cytomegalovirus exposure and HLA in healthy donors. The assay was immunoSEQ multiplex PCR, and TCRdb's table has in-frame clones only and misses some. In the table there are roughly 260,000 clones, 90% of which are singletons. The sequenced material came from PBMCs. These receptors were obtained from a woman under 30 in good health and CMV-seronegative. Both conserved end residues are part of each CDR3. The D gene is left open where the match is weak. Rows may omit the clone size; those that give it use once, few, many or a size class.

v_call	d_call	j_call	clone_size	cdr3_aa	cdr3_nt
TRBV30	.	TRBJ1-2	few	CAWSVQGINYGYTF	TGTGCCTGGAGTGTTCAGGGCATAAACTATGGCTACACCTTC
TRBV27	.	TRBJ1-3	once	CASSLSAGGNTIYF	TGTGCCAGCAGTTTAAGTGCAGGGGGAAACACCATATATTTT
TRBV27	.	TRBJ1-1	.	CASRIQGVNTEAFF	TGTGCCAGCAGAATACAGGGAGTGAACACTGAAGCTTTCTTT
TRBV30	TRBD1	TRBJ1-2	.	CAWSVQGANYGYTF	TGTGCCTGGAGTGTACAGGGGGCTAACTATGGCTACACCTTC
TRBV28	TRBD2	TRBJ2-3	.	CASSRTSSTDTQYF	TGTGCCAGCAGTAGGACTAGCAGCACAGATACGCAGTATTTT
TRBV10-3	.	TRBJ1-5	.	CAISPNQDQPQHF	TGTGCCATCAGCCCTAATCAAGATCAGCCCCAGCATTTT
TRBV7-8	TRBD1	TRBJ2-7	.	CASSLEQGAPREQYF	TGTGCCAGCAGCTTAGAACAGGGGGCGCCGCGTGAGCAGTACTTC
TRBV10-3	.	TRBJ1-2	.	CAISEPGPYGYTF	TGTGCCATCAGTGAGCCAGGCCCCTATGGCTACACCTTC
TRBV15	.	TRBJ1-3	.	CAAELTGNTIYF	TGTGCCGCCGAACTTACTGGAAACACCATATATTTT
TRBV2	TRBD2	TRBJ2-3	once	CASSDGGLALTDTQYF	TGTGCCAGCAGTGATGGGGGACTAGCATTGACAGATACGCAGTATTTT
TRBV7-2	.	TRBJ1-1	.	CASSLWTATVFGTEAFF	TGTGCCAGCAGCTTATGGACAGCTACGGTGTTTGGCACTGAAGCTTTCTTT
TRBV27	.	TRBJ2-3	.	CASSLSPGHTDTQYF	TGTGCCAGCAGTTTATCACCCGGTCACACAGATACGCAGTATTTT
TRBV11-3	.	TRBJ1-2	.	CASSAPPGSSSSGYTF	TGTGCCAGCAGTGCCCCACCAGGCAGTTCCTCATCTGGCTACACCTTC
TRBV7-9	.	TRBJ1-6	.	CASSQRLAGNNNSPLHF	TGTGCCAGCAGTCAACGTCTCGCGGGGAACAACAATTCACCCCTCCACTTT
TRBV11-2	TRBD2	TRBJ2-3	.	CASSLELIGTSSPDTQYF	TGTGCCAGCAGCTTAGAACTTATAGGGACTAGCTCTCCAGATACGCAGTATTTT
TRBV7-9	TRBD2	TRBJ2-2	.	CASSISGLAVPAGELFF	TGTGCCAGCAGCATATCAGGACTAGCGGTCCCCGCCGGGGAGCTGTTTTTT